The text below deals with one T cell receptor beta chain. The antigen is unknown. This sample was included in a study of cytomegalovirus exposure and HLA in healthy donors. Study outcomes and limitations: Confirmation was obtained in vitro that a few CMV-associated chains are specific for CMV antigens.

V was cut by 0 bases and J by 1 base, with 7 bases left in between. This CDR3 is built from 16 residues. Germline CDR1 MNHNY, CDR2 SVGAGI (reference sequence). Vbeta (60) and Jbeta (13) primers were used in the PCR. Libraries were prepared by immunoSEQ multiplex PCR; TCRdb keeps only in-frame clonotypes and omits some of them. This table holds 120,000 or so clones, approximately 84% found once. The material sequenced was PBMCs. This chain links TRBV6-6 with TRBJ2-6; D uncertain. The sequence was collected from a man between 18 and 29 years old in good health and CMV-seropositive. The CDR3 bases are TGTGCCAGCAGTTACTCGGCGACTTCTGGGGCCAACGTCCTGACTTTC. This sequence encodes CASSYSATSGANVLTF.